The clone carrying this T cell receptor beta chain was recorded only once. What it recognizes is unknown. The data were produced by immunoSEQ multiplex PCR, yet TCRdb's version contains in-frame clones alone and is incomplete. The table includes 50,000 to 70,000 clones, less than 80% detected once. The V gene lost 2 bases and the J gene lost 5 bases, with 16 bases spanning the gap. There are 15 residues in the CDR3. The germline V gene encodes CDR1 SGHNT and CDR2 YYREEE (reference sequence). The sample originates from a study of vaccination effects on CD4 cells after COVID-19. Following culture for approximately 11 days, CD4+ T cells were isolated. All participants had two doses of either the BNT162b2 or mRNA-1273 vaccine.

The clonotype was recovered from a human donor who received a COVID-19 vaccine. This chain joins TRBV5-4 and TRBJ1-2, with D possibly matching TRBD1 (5 bases). Source: CD4+ T cells from PBMCs cultured without peptide, taken after COVID-19 vaccination. The CDR3 sequence is CASSLSGQAIYGYTF. For the CDR3, the DNA is TGTGCCAGCAGCTTATCAGGGCAGGCGATTTATGGCTACACCTTC.